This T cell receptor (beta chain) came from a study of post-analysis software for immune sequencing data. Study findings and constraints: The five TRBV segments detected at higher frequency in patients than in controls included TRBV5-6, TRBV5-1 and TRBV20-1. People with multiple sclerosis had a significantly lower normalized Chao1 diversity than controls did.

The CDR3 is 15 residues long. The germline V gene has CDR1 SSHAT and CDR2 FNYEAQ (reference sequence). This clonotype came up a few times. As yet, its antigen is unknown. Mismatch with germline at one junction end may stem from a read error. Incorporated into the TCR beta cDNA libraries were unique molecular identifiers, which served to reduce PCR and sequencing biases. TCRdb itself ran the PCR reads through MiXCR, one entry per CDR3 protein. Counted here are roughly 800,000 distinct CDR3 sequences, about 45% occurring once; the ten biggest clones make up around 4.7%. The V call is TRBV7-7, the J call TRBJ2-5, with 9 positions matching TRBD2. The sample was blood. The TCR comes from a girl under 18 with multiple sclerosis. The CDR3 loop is CASSLGLAVEETQYF. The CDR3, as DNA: TGTGCTAGCAGCCTGGGACTAGCTGTGGAAGAGACCCAGTACTTC.